Listed below are T cell receptor beta chains from one sample, sequenced in a study of long-term antiretroviral therapy in people with HIV. The data were produced by immunoSEQ multiplex PCR, yet TCRdb's version contains in-frame clones alone and is incomplete. Of about 27,000 clones in the sample, roughly 80% were seen once. Sequences were derived from unsorted PBMCs, sampled 0.8 years before starting antiretroviral therapy. These TCRs come from a man in his late teens or twenties with HIV. Each CDR3 is given with its conserved first and last residue. A D gene is named only where the DNA matches it firmly.

j_call: TRBJ2-1; v_call: TRBV4-1; d_call: NA; cdr3_aa: CASSLQGENEQFF
j_call: TRBJ2-4; v_call: TRBV28; d_call: TRBD1; cdr3_aa: CATKAGTGARNIQYF
j_call: TRBJ2-7; v_call: TRBV9; d_call: NA; cdr3_aa: CASSVAGGVGYEQYF
j_call: TRBJ1-3; v_call: TRBV4-2; d_call: NA; cdr3_aa: CASSPSGGPGSGNTIYF
j_call: TRBJ2-7; v_call: TRBV27; d_call: NA; cdr3_aa: CASSFSSSYEQYF
j_call: TRBJ2-7; v_call: TRBV30; d_call: NA; cdr3_aa: CAWNWDNSYEQYF
j_call: NA; v_call: TRBV18; d_call: TRBD1; cdr3_aa: CASSPEGGRHYEQYF
j_call: TRBJ1-5; v_call: TRBV19; d_call: NA; cdr3_aa: CASSPGGGNQPQHF
j_call: TRBJ1-1; v_call: TRBV7-2; d_call: NA; cdr3_aa: CASSLDLWGATDTEAFF
j_call: TRBJ1-3; v_call: TRBV28; d_call: NA; cdr3_aa: CASSFAGASGGNTIYF
j_call: TRBJ2-7; v_call: TRBV30; d_call: NA; cdr3_aa: CAWSVGGTYEQYF
j_call: TRBJ1-3; v_call: TRBV20-1; d_call: NA; cdr3_aa: CSAEYRNTIYF
j_call: TRBJ2-6; v_call: TRBV19; d_call: TRBD1; cdr3_aa: CASSGPITGTGVTWNSGANVLTF
j_call: TRBJ1-2; v_call: TRBV4-1; d_call: NA; cdr3_aa: CASRGGGYGYTF
j_call: TRBJ2-1; v_call: TRBV13; d_call: TRBD2; cdr3_aa: CASSLGTSGRRDNEQFF
j_call: TRBJ1-1; v_call: TRBV6-5; d_call: NA; cdr3_aa: CASSYSSRGGTEAFF
j_call: TRBJ2-1; v_call: TRBV15; d_call: NA; cdr3_aa: CATSRGLEPGHDHNEQFF
j_call: TRBJ1-1; v_call: TRBV19; d_call: NA; cdr3_aa: CASIRGGAEAFF
j_call: TRBJ2-3; v_call: TRBV10-3; d_call: NA; cdr3_aa: CAISEGGRDTQYF
j_call: TRBJ1-5; v_call: TRBV7-8; d_call: TRBD1; cdr3_aa: CASSLRGRGRQPQHF
j_call: TRBJ1-4; v_call: TRBV30; d_call: TRBD1; cdr3_aa: CACDPPWNRGSPTELFF
j_call: TRBJ1-6; v_call: TRBV7-9; d_call: NA; cdr3_aa: CASGGPNNSPLHF
j_call: TRBJ2-3; v_call: TRBV4-1; d_call: TRBD2; cdr3_aa: CASSRGDSYTDTQYF
j_call: TRBJ1-4; v_call: TRBV28; d_call: NA; cdr3_aa: CASNGATNEKLFF
j_call: TRBJ2-7; v_call: TRBV6-1; d_call: TRBD2; cdr3_aa: CASSEELAGPYEQYF
j_call: TRBJ2-3; v_call: TRBV6-6; d_call: NA; cdr3_aa: CASSKPQRHGDTQYF
j_call: TRBJ2-5; v_call: TRBV5-1; d_call: TRBD1; cdr3_aa: CASSRQGWQETQYF
j_call: TRBJ1-2; v_call: TRBV9; d_call: NA; cdr3_aa: CASSELSWGYGYTF
j_call: TRBJ1-1; v_call: TRBV7-9; d_call: NA; cdr3_aa: CASSGGGTEAFF
j_call: TRBJ1-1; v_call: TRBV30; d_call: NA; cdr3_aa: CAWSVLGGRNTEAFF
j_call: TRBJ2-7; v_call: TRBV7-2; d_call: TRBD2; cdr3_aa: CASSAGLANEQYF
j_call: TRBJ1-5; v_call: TRBV21-1; d_call: NA; cdr3_aa: CASRLGGDQPQHF
j_call: TRBJ1-5; v_call: TRBV27; d_call: TRBD1; cdr3_aa: CASSLSQGGHQPQHF
j_call: TRBJ2-7; v_call: TRBV2; d_call: TRBD1; cdr3_aa: CASRGPGQDSYEQYF
j_call: TRBJ2-2; v_call: TRBV7-8; d_call: NA; cdr3_aa: CASSLGTGELFF
j_call: TRBJ2-7; v_call: TRBV7-8; d_call: TRBD2; cdr3_aa: CASSLSGRVAYEQYF
j_call: TRBJ2-7; v_call: TRBV27; d_call: TRBD1; cdr3_aa: CASSFGQGVDEQYF
j_call: TRBJ2-3; v_call: TRBV19; d_call: TRBD2; cdr3_aa: CASSPSGRLDTQYF
j_call: TRBJ2-7; v_call: TRBV4-1; d_call: TRBD1; cdr3_aa: CASSLQTGNEQYF
j_call: TRBJ2-3; v_call: TRBV5-1; d_call: TRBD2; cdr3_aa: CASSFGLAGLTDTQYF
j_call: TRBJ2-2; v_call: TRBV7-6; d_call: TRBD2; cdr3_aa: CASSLVVGGAPFRELFF
j_call: TRBJ1-5; v_call: TRBV18; d_call: NA; cdr3_aa: CASSPEDGGNQPQHF
j_call: TRBJ2-2; v_call: TRBV7-6; d_call: NA; cdr3_aa: CASSPGALFF
j_call: TRBJ1-1; v_call: TRBV6-5; d_call: NA; cdr3_aa: CASHREDTEAFF
j_call: TRBJ1-2; v_call: TRBV7-8; d_call: NA; cdr3_aa: CASSPGMNYGYTF
j_call: TRBJ1-1; v_call: TRBV7-3; d_call: TRBD1; cdr3_aa: CASSSGTGMEAFF
j_call: TRBJ2-7; v_call: TRBV30; d_call: NA; cdr3_aa: CAWSVGLSSYEQYF
j_call: TRBJ2-6; v_call: TRBV30; d_call: TRBD1; cdr3_aa: CAWSDLTGAVLTF
j_call: TRBJ2-7; v_call: TRBV28; d_call: TRBD1; cdr3_aa: CASSTGTGPYEQYF
j_call: TRBJ1-1; v_call: TRBV29-1; d_call: NA; cdr3_aa: CSVELGGTEAFF
j_call: TRBJ1-2; v_call: TRBV7-9; d_call: NA; cdr3_aa: CASSFSGTVYGYTF
j_call: TRBJ1-1; v_call: TRBV4-2; d_call: TRBD1; cdr3_aa: CASSQETGQGREAFF
j_call: TRBJ2-7; v_call: TRBV2; d_call: NA; cdr3_aa: CASASMGNSRYEQYF
j_call: TRBJ2-7; v_call: TRBV27; d_call: NA; cdr3_aa: CASSGLSYEQYF
j_call: TRBJ1-5; v_call: TRBV6-5; d_call: NA; cdr3_aa: CASSTGLRNQPQHF
j_call: TRBJ2-7; v_call: TRBV7-3; d_call: TRBD2; cdr3_aa: CASSLAGGSYEQYF
j_call: TRBJ1-2; v_call: TRBV5-1; d_call: TRBD1; cdr3_aa: CASSSGQEVGYTF
j_call: TRBJ1-4; v_call: TRBV2; d_call: NA; cdr3_aa: CASRYSATNEKLFF
j_call: TRBJ2-3; v_call: TRBV5-1; d_call: TRBD1; cdr3_aa: CASSLRIGQGVQNTQYF
j_call: TRBJ1-2; v_call: TRBV12-5; d_call: NA; cdr3_aa: CASGFGTQWRGGYTF